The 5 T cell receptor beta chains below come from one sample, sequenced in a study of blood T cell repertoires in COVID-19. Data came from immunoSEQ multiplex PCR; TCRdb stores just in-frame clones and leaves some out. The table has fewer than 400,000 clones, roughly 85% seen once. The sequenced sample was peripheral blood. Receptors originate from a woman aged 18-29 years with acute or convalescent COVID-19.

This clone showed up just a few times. The CDR3 loop is CSVDEDRAWYF. The CDR3 DNA reads as TGCAGCGTTGATGAGGACAGGGCCTGGTATTTT. This chain connects TRBV29-1 to TRBJ2-3, with 8 positions matching TRBD1. The V gene's germline CDR1 is SQVTM and CDR2 ANQGSEA. Trimming took 3 bases from V and 14 from J; bases not matched to a gene: 7. CDR3 length: 11 amino acids.

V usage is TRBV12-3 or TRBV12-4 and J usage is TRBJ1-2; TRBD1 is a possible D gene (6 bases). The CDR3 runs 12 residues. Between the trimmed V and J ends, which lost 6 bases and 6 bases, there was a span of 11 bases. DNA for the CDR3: TGTGCCAGCAGGGGGGCCGGTGATGGCTACACCTTC. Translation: CASRGAGDGYTF.

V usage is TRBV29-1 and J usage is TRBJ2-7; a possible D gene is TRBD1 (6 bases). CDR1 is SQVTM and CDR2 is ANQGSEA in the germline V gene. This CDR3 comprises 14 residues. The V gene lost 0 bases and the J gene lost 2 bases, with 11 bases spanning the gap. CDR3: CSVEDWDTAYEQYF. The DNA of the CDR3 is TGCAGCGTTGAAGATTGGGACACGGCCTACGAGCAGTACTTC.

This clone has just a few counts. CDR3 in DNA: TGTGCCAGCAGCTTGAACCCGAGCTTGAACACTGAAGCTTTCTTT. Translating it yields CASSLNPSLNTEAFF. The chain couples TRBV5-6 to TRBJ1-1; unclear D gene. CDR3 length equals 15 residues. V was clipped by 1 base and J by 0 bases, with 10 bases between them. Germline CDR1 is SGHDT and CDR2 is YYEEEE.

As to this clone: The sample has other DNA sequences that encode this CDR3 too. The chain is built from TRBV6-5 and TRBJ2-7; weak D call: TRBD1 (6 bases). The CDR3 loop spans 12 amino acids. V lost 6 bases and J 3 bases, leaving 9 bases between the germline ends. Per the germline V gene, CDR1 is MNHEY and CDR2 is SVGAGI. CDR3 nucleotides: TGTGCCAGCAGGACAGGTTTCTACGAGCAGTACTTC. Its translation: CASRTGFYEQYF.